The T cell receptor beta chain described here comes from a study of OX40 agonist ivuxolimab in advanced cancers. Broader study findings: More expanded clones were seen, on average, in CD8+ T cells than in CD4+. Specificity for antigen went undetermined in the expanded peripheral T cells. The study observed clonal expansion of CD4+ and CD8+ blood T cells by week 6 at 0.1 to 3.0 mg/kg.

Generated by immunoSEQ multiplex PCR, the TCRdb table keeps only in-frame clones and is missing some. The sample records 60,000 or so clones, about 85% being singletons. Note on this clone: What it binds is not known.

V was cut by 5 bases and J by 6 bases, with 21 bases left in between. From germline, CDR1 is SEHNR and CDR2 FQNEAQ (reference sequence). The CDR3 covers 16 residues. This TCR was sampled from an adult with an advanced solid tumor such as melanoma, head and neck, liver or kidney cancer. The specimen was CD4+ or CD8+ T cells sorted from blood, collected in a trial of the OX40 agonist ivuxolimab. The rearrangement links TRBV7-9 to TRBJ2-3; the D is unclear. CDR3 bases: TGTGCCAGCAGCCCGACAAGGACCTCAAGGCGGGATACGCAGTATTTT. Translated: CASSPTRTSRRDTQYF.